This TCR beta chain was sequenced during a study of blood T cell repertoires in COVID-19. Study details: Samples of COVID-19 (acute and convalescent) were obtained from the United States, Italy and Spain.

Participants spanned ages about 18 to 90 years and resided in some 22 US areas. What the recovered Cohort 3 donors had was two negative PCRs, clearance, or symptom resolution. This CDR3 is built from 15 residues. How the authors handled the data: Amplification of reference gene primers provided the estimated nucleated cell counts. Clones were read by immunoSEQ multiplex PCR, and TCRdb kept only the in-frame ones, dropping some. V and J calls and clone size are given by that table; D and trimming were obtained from the DNA. Of fewer than 250,000 clones in the sample, 70% to 85% are singletons; the top ten hold roughly 3.2%.

V gene TRBV21-1 combines with J gene TRBJ2-3; the listed D gene, TRBD2, was not tested against the DNA. TRBV21-1 is given as a pseudogene. The receptor comes from a woman aged 25 to 39 who had recovered from COVID-19. The specimen was PBMCs or T cells enriched from blood (not recorded which). CDR3: CASSKAFGGADTQYF. Written as DNA, the CDR3 is TGTGCCAGCAGCAAAGCGTTCGGGGGGGCAGATACGCAGTATTTT.